What follows are 25 T cell receptor beta chains derived from one specimen sequenced in a study of CD4 T cells in relation to SARS-CoV-2 and coronaviruses. Produced via immunoSEQ multiplex PCR; TCRdb's table is partial and in-frame only. Of about 17,000 clones in the sample, around 76% were seen once. The unexposed donors gave CD4+ T cells in about 2010-2019, prior to COVID-19. CD4+ T cells were isolated from the cells after around 11 days of culture. Their cognate antigens are unknown. Sequencing input: CD4+ T cells from PBMCs, cultured in vitro. These receptors were obtained from a human donor in good health.

This chain connects TRBV30 to TRBJ2-3; TRBD2 matches at 10 bases. CDR3 size: 13 residues. Unmatched junction bases numbered 3, after V lost 5 bases and J lost 4 bases. Germline lookup yields CDR1 GTSNPN and CDR2 SVGIG (reference sequence). Here the CDR3 reads CAWSSGSPDTQYF. The CDR3 DNA follows: TGTGCCTGGTCTAGCGGGAGCCCAGATACGCAGTATTTT.

This clone showed up just once. The rearrangement links TRBV6-6 to TRBJ2-2; 9 bases fit TRBD2. The CDR3 sequence is 15 residues long. V shed 6 bases and J 1 base; nucleotides not matched to a gene: 3. The germline V gene encodes CDR1 MNHNY and CDR2 SVGAGI (reference sequence). This CDR3 is CASRSSGMNTGELFF. The CDR3 coding sequence is TGTGCCAGCAGATCTAGCGGGATGAACACCGGGGAGCTGTTTTTT.

V usage is TRBV7-2 and J usage is TRBJ2-1, with D hard to call. CDR1 and CDR2 (germline): SGHTA, FQGNSA. This CDR3 is built from 14 residues. The ends were cut back, 2 bases at V and 0 bases at J, with 5 bases in the middle. The CDR3 bases are TGTGCCAGCAGCTTATCGAGCTCCTACAATGAGCAGTTCTTC. It yields the protein CASSLSSSYNEQFF.

This clone has a handful of counts. This chain joins TRBV2 and TRBJ1-4, with D maybe TRBD1 (5 bases). From germline, CDR1 is SNHLY and CDR2 FYNNEI. V was shortened by 4 bases and J by 7 bases, with 13 bases between the two germline ends. The CDR3 has 14 residues. The CDR3 protein is CASSVQGVSEKLFF. The CDR3 nucleotides read TGTGCCAGCAGTGTTCAAGGGGTTAGTGAAAAACTGTTTTTT.

The rearrangement joins TRBV7-2 to TRBJ1-5, with TRBD1 as a possible D gene (6 bases). Germline V CDR1 and CDR2: SGHTA, FQGNSA. The germline V and J ends were trimmed by 1 base and 9 bases, with 10 bases remaining between them. There are 13 residues in the CDR3. The CDR3 bases are TGTGCCAGCAGCTTAGAACAGGGTTCGCCCCAGCATTTT. Amino acids: CASSLEQGSPQHF.

The chain combines TRBV7-3 with TRBJ2-3; no clear D. This CDR3 contains 17 residues. Germline loops: CDR1 SGHTA, CDR2 FQGTGA. With 5 bases removed from V and 0 bases from J, the gap between germline ends came to 18 bases. CDR3 loop: CASSPRSIHVSTDTQYF. CDR3 DNA: TGTGCCAGCAGCCCCAGGTCCATTCATGTGAGCACAGATACGCAGTATTTT.

The chain carries TRBV7-9 and TRBJ1-2; D is ambiguous. The V gene lost 5 bases and the J gene lost 8 bases, with 15 bases spanning the gap. The CDR3 is 13 residues long. Germline-derived CDR1 and CDR2 are SEHNR and FQNEAQ (reference sequence). CDR3 sequence (DNA): TGTGCCAGCAGCGGAAACATGGCCTACGGCTACACCTTC. Its protein is CASSGNMAYGYTF.

The table lists this clone with a few counts. This chain links TRBV28 with TRBJ1-3; a possible D gene is TRBD1 (5 bases). This CDR3 region has 18 residues. The germline CDR1 and CDR2 sequences are MDHEN and SYDVKM. Trimming cost V 5 bases and J 4 bases, with 24 bases left between them. CDR3 nucleotide sequence: TGTGCCAGCAGTGCCGCAGGGACGTGGACCAGCGGGGGAAACACCATATATTTT. It encodes CASSAAGTWTSGGNTIYF.

This clone was seen more than once but under ten times. The gene calls are TRBV9 and TRBJ1-2; TRBD1 is a possible D gene (5 bases). The CDR3 totals 14 residues. Looked up from germline, CDR1 is SGDLS and CDR2 is YYNGEE. Trimming removed 2 bases at V and 13 bases at J, with 21 bases between. DNA for the CDR3: TGTGCCAGCAGCGTGGGGACGGTCGGTGGGGCCGTCACCTTC. Its translation: CASSVGTVGGAVTF.

The J gene is TRBJ1-3, the V gene TRBV5-1; D unclear. The germline gives CDR1 SGHRS, CDR2 YFSETQ. The CDR3 runs to 15 residues. V was shortened by 0 bases and J by 2 bases, with 9 bases between the two germline ends. CDR3 nucleotide sequence: TGCGCCAGCAGCTTGGCGGCAGCAGCTGGAAACACCATATATTTT. This encodes CASSLAAAAGNTIYF.

This chain links TRBV3-1 (or the pseudogene TRBV3-2) with TRBJ2-1; a possible D gene is TRBD1 (6 bases). CDR1 LGHDT and CDR2 YNNKEL come from the germline V gene (reference sequence). The CDR3 sequence is 16 residues long. Trimming cost V 5 bases and J 8 bases, with 22 bases left between them. CDR3 region: CASSASDLGGTDEQFF. CDR3 sequence (DNA): TGTGCCAGCAGCGCCTCGGACCTAGGGGGTACAGATGAGCAGTTCTTC.

The chain couples TRBV19 to TRBJ2-1, with 11 bases that match TRBD1. The CDR3 loop spans 15 amino acids. The germline V gene has CDR1 LNHDA and CDR2 SQIVND (reference sequence). The V segment lost 9 bases and the J segment 15 bases; nucleotides outside the gene matches: 19. The CDR3 reads CASKSGTGGRAYLFF. The CDR3 region has the DNA TGTGCCAGCAAATCAGGGACAGGGGGACGTGCATACCTGTTCTTC.

The rearrangement links TRBV7-2 to TRBJ1-4; 7 nucleotides match TRBD1. CDR1 and CDR2 (germline): SGHTA, FQGNSA. V lost 5 bases to trimming and J lost 7 bases; unmatched junction nucleotides: 13. The length of the CDR3 is 16 residues. CDR3 region: CASSPQGGGGIEKLFF. For the CDR3, the DNA is TGTGCCAGCAGCCCCCAAGGGGGAGGGGGCATTGAAAAACTGTTTTTT.

The J gene is TRBJ1-5, the V gene TRBV30; D is undetermined. Germline V CDR1 and CDR2: GTSNPN, SVGIG (reference sequence). The CDR3 has 13 amino acids. V lost 0 bases, J lost 9 bases, and 12 bases lay in between. The CDR3: CAWSVQSQGPQHF. The CDR3 DNA follows: TGTGCCTGGAGTGTACAGTCCCAAGGGCCCCAGCATTTT.

A few counts support this clone. CDR3 in amino acids: CATSRDVIEKLFF. CDR3 DNA sequence: TGTGCCACCAGCAGAGATGTTATTGAAAAACTGTTTTTT. This chain links TRBV15 with TRBJ1-4, with D unclear. Trimming removed 0 bases from V and 7 bases from J, with 6 bases in between. The length of the CDR3 is 13 residues. Germline-derived CDR1 and CDR2 are LNHNV and YYDKDF (reference sequence).

With regard to this clone: Other DNA sequences within the sample encode an identical CDR3. The rearrangement joins TRBV9 to TRBJ2-5; 7 nucleotides align to TRBD1. Germline V gives CDR1 SGDLS, CDR2 YYNGEE. The CDR3 covers 14 residues. The trim removed 3 bases at V and 5 bases at J, leaving 7 bases unmatched. CDR3 loop: CASSAPAGGETQYF. CDR3 DNA: TGTGCCAGCAGCGCTCCGGCAGGGGGTGAGACCCAGTACTTC.

The chain recombines TRBV7-9 with TRBJ2-5; 13 bases line up with TRBD2. The CDR3 spans 18 residues. The germline V gene encodes CDR1 SEHNR and CDR2 FQNEAQ (reference sequence). Trimming cost V 5 bases and J 5 bases; bases outside gene matches: 14. Here the CDR3 reads CASSKPKRTSGRGETQYF. In DNA form, the CDR3 reads TGTGCCAGCAGCAAGCCCAAAAGGACTAGCGGGAGAGGGGAGACCCAGTACTTC.

This clone was recorded a few times. J is TRBJ2-2 and V is TRBV30; tentatively, D is TRBD1 (5 bases). Germline V CDR1 and CDR2: GTSNPN, SVGIG (reference sequence). The CDR3 extends over 15 amino acids. Trimming removed 0 bases at V and 3 bases at J, with 11 bases between. The CDR3 region is CAWSVGEGDTGELFF. The DNA of the CDR3 is TGTGCCTGGAGTGTTGGGGAAGGGGACACCGGGGAGCTGTTTTTT.

This chain connects TRBV24-1 to TRBJ2-3, with 7 bases identical to TRBD1. CDR3 length equals 16 residues. J lost 1 base, V lost 3 bases, and 6 bases had no gene match. CDR1 is KGHDR, CDR2 SFDVKD, per germline. Here the CDR3 reads CATSDPHRGGTDTQYF. In DNA form, the CDR3 reads TGTGCCACCAGTGATCCTCACAGGGGCGGCACAGATACGCAGTATTTT.

The count of this clone is one. V and J are TRBV7-9 and TRBJ2-7; D possibly matches TRBD1 or TRBD2 (6 bases each). Germline loops: CDR1 SEHNR, CDR2 FQNEAQ (reference sequence). Between the trimmed V and J ends, which lost 1 base and 7 bases, there was a span of 14 bases. This CDR3 contains 14 residues. The CDR3 DNA follows: TGTGCCAGCAGCTTAGGACCGACTAGGGGGGAGCAGTACTTC. It specifies CASSLGPTRGEQYF.

The chain has TRBV5-4 and TRBJ2-5, with TRBD1 matching over 9 bases. The CDR3 contains 15 residues. Trimming cost V 0 bases and J 1 base; bases outside gene matches: 1. Germline CDR1 reads SGHNT; CDR2 reads YYREEE (reference sequence). The CDR3 DNA follows: TGTGCCAGCAGCTTGGGGGGACAGGGCCAAGAGACCCAGTACTTC. It encodes CASSLGGQGQETQYF.

The genes are TRBV20-1 and TRBJ2-1; 9 bases map to TRBD2. Germline loops: CDR1 DFQATT, CDR2 SNEGSKA (reference sequence). The V and J ends lost 3 bases and 9 bases, in that order; junction bases with no gene match: 9. CDR3 length: 14 amino acids. CDR3 DNA sequence: TGCAGTGCTAGTCTAGCGGGGCCCTCCCTTGAGCAGTTCTTC. This encodes CSASLAGPSLEQFF.

The J gene is TRBJ1-1, the V gene TRBV7-8; D is unclear. The CDR3 is 15 residues long. Germline values: CDR1 SGHVS, CDR2 FQNEAQ. V was pared by 0 bases and J by 2 bases, with 10 bases between. CDR3 sequence reads: CASSLAYRINTEAFF. The CDR3 bases are TGTGCCAGCAGCTTAGCGTACAGAATAAACACTGAAGCTTTCTTT.

CDR3 sequence (DNA): TGTGCCAGCTCACCGGACAGGGGAGGTGGCTATGGCTACACCTTC. This gives the protein CASSPDRGGGYGYTF. The genes are TRBV18 and TRBJ1-2, with 9 bases that match TRBD1. The CDR3 length is 15 residues. Germline lookup yields CDR1 KGHSH and CDR2 LQKENI. J gave up 4 bases and V 3 bases, and 6 bases lay outside the gene matches.

V and J are TRBV15 and TRBJ1-1; TRBD1 is a possible D gene (5 bases). The CDR3 sequence is 19 residues long. CDR1 is LNHNV, CDR2 YYDKDF, per germline (reference sequence). Trimming stripped 3 bases from V and 1 base from J, with 24 bases between. The CDR3 sequence is CATSSPRDRGGAANTEAFF. The CDR3 DNA reads as TGTGCCACCAGCAGCCCCCGAGATAGGGGAGGGGCCGCGAACACTGAAGCTTTCTTT.